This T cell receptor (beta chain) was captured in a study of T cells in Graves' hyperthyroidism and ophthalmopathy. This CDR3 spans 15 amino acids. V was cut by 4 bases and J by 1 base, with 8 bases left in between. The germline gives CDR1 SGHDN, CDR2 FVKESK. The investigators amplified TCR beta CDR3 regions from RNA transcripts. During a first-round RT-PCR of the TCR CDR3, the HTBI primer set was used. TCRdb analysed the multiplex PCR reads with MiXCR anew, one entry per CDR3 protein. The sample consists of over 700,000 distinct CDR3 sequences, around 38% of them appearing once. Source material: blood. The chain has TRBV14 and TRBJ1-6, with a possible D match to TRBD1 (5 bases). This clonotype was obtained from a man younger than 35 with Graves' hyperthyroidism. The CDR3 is CASSPQGSYNSPLHF. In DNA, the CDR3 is TGTGCCAGCAGCCCCCAGGGTTCCTATAATTCACCCCTCCACTTT.